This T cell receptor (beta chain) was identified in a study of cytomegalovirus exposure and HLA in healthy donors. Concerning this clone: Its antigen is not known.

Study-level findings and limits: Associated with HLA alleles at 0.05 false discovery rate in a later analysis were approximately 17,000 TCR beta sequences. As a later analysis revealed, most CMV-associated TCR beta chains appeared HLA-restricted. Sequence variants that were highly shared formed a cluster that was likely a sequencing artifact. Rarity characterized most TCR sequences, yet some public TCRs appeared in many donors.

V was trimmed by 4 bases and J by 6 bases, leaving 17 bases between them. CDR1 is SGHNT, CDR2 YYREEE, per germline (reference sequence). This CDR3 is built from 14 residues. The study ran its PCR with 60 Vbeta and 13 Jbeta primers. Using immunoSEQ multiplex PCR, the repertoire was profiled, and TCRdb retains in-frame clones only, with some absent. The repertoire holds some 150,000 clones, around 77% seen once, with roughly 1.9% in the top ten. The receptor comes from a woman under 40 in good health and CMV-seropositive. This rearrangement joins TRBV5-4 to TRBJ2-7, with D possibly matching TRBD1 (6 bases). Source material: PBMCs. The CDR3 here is CASSPWGRGREQYF. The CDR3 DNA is TGTGCCAGCAGCCCGTGGGGCAGGGGTCGCGAGCAGTACTTC.